The sequence of this T cell receptor beta chain was determined in a study of shared clonotypes between healthy human individuals. Study conclusions and caveats: Against clonotypes common to all four donors, non-shared ones had lower generation probabilities. Larger estimated richness was generally recorded for naive subsets relative to memory subsets. Of the naive CD4 clonotypes, around 5% were shared across several donors.

Data came from immunoSEQ multiplex PCR; TCRdb stores just in-frame clones and leaves some out. The sample includes about 2.3 million clones, roughly 92% of them seen just once. Participating donors were healthy, HIV-negative adults free of recent acute infections or vaccinations. In this sample, this clone turned up a few times. Its cognate antigen is unknown. This CDR3 has 16 amino acids. V lost 5 bases, J lost 2 bases, and 9 bases stayed unmatched. CDR1 MNHEY and CDR2 SMNVEV come from the germline V gene (reference sequence). The sample taken for sequencing was naive CD4+ T cells from PBMCs. Subset here: CD45RA+ positively selected. The sequence was obtained from a man between 18 and 29 years old in good health. Some clones in this sample may be carry-over from other donors' samples. This chain joins TRBV27 and TRBJ2-3, with TRBD2 identical over 8 bases. CDR3 sequence (DNA): TGTGCCAGCAGTAGCGGGAGAAGGATCGTCACAGATACGCAGTATTTT. Translated, it gives CASSSGRRIVTDTQYF.